The sequence of this T cell receptor (beta chain) was determined in a study of control samples from healthy donors and cancer patients. Germline V gene data show CDR1 as SGHRS and CDR2 as YFSETQ. The CDR3 is made up of 14 amino acids. V lost 5 bases and J 7 bases, leaving 15 bases between the germline ends. TCRdb's copy holds only in-frame clones and misses some; the assay was immunoSEQ multiplex PCR. The repertoire holds about 230,000 clones, roughly 87% seen once, with less than 15% in the top ten. V and J are TRBV5-1 and TRBJ1-4, with TRBD1 as a possible D gene (6 bases). The TCR comes from a woman aged 60-75 years with lung cancer. Sequenced: PBMCs. CDR3 in DNA: TGCGCCAGCAGAAGGGACACAGGCCTTGAAAAACTGTTTTTT. Protein product: CASRRDTGLEKLFF.